This passage covers 11 T cell receptor beta chains from one sample sequenced in a study of T cells in Graves' hyperthyroidism and ophthalmopathy. It was RNA transcripts that yielded the amplified TCR beta CDR3 regions. The HTBI primer set drove a first-round RT-PCR of the TCR CDR3. Via MiXCR, TCRdb re-called the multiplex PCR reads, giving one row per CDR3 protein. This table holds 400,000 or so distinct CDR3 sequences, around 15% found once. Sequencing was performed on blood. Receptors were obtained from a man in his forties or fifties with Graves' ophthalmopathy.

This clonotype occurred many times. V usage is TRBV11-3 and J usage is TRBJ1-1; 8 bases fit TRBD1. The CDR3 consists of 13 residues. Trimming removed 8 bases from V and 5 bases from J; junction bases left unmatched: 7. Germline lookup yields CDR1 SGHNT and CDR2 YENEEA. The CDR3: CASLLRDRTEAFF. DNA for the CDR3: TGTGCCAGCCTTCTTAGGGACAGGACTGAAGCTTTCTTT. Filled out from reference TRBV11-3 and TRBJ1-1, the complete variable domain reads EAGVVQSPRYKIIEKKQPVAFWCNPISGHNTLYWYLQNLGQGPELLIRYENEEAVDDSQLPKDRFSAERLKGVDSTLKIQPAELGDSAVYLCASLLRDRTEAFFGQGTRLTVV.

This clonotype showed up just a few times. This rearrangement joins TRBV19 to TRBJ2-5; D not resolved. There are 11 residues in the CDR3. V was shortened by 8 bases and J by 4 bases, with 8 bases between the two germline ends. Germline V gene sequence: CDR1 LNHDA, CDR2 SQIVND (reference sequence). CDR3 amino acids: CASLLGETQYF. The CDR3 coding sequence is TGTGCCAGTCTTCTAGGAGAGACCCAGTACTTC.

V is TRBV2 and J is TRBJ2-2, with TRBD1 identical over 11 bases. V lost 8 bases, J lost 7 bases, and 6 bases stayed unmatched. CDR3 length: 14 residues. Germline CDR1 and CDR2: SNHLY and FYNNEI. The CDR3, as DNA: TGTGCCAGCCTGGACAGGGGGCCGGTCGGGGAGCTGTTTTTT. This gives the protein CASLDRGPVGELFF.

There are many counts of this clonotype. The CDR3 nucleotides read TGTGCCAGCAGGCAGGACAGCCGAGCTGGAAACACCATATATTTT. Protein: CASRQDSRAGNTIYF. This chain joins TRBV6-1 and TRBJ1-3; D possibly corresponds to TRBD1 (6 bases). Trimming removed 6 bases at V and 2 bases at J, with 14 bases between. This CDR3 is 15 amino acids long. Germline V gene sequence: CDR1 MNHNS, CDR2 SASEGT.

This clonotype appeared many times. This chain uses TRBV6-4 with TRBJ1-5; D is uncertain. From germline, CDR1 is MRHNA and CDR2 SNTAGT. The V end was cut by 4 bases, the J end by 0 bases, with 7 bases between. This CDR3 is built from 14 residues. CDR3 sequence (DNA): TGTGCCAGCAGTGTACAGATTAGCAATCAGCCCCAGCATTTT. This sequence encodes CASSVQISNQPQHF.

This clonotype has a count of ten or more. The rearrangement uses TRBV20-1 and TRBJ2-1, with TRBD2 matching over 14 bases. V gave up 4 bases and J gave up 8 bases; unmatched junction bases: 10. The CDR3 extends over 16 amino acids. Germline V gives CDR1 DFQATT, CDR2 SNEGSKA (reference sequence). CDR3 region: CSAKPGTSGRRDEQFF. The DNA of the CDR3 is TGCAGTGCTAAACCCGGGACTAGCGGGAGAAGGGATGAGCAGTTCTTC.

The sample holds many counts of this clonotype. This sequence joins TRBV29-1 and TRBJ2-2; 7 bases fit TRBD2. There are 15 residues in the CDR3. V shed 0 bases, J shed 4 bases, and the junction held 5 bases outside the gene matches. In germline, CDR1 is SQVTM, CDR2 ANQGSEA. The DNA for the CDR3 is TGCAGCGTTGAAGAGGGGGGGAAGGTCACCGGGGAGCTGTTTTTT. It codes for CSVEEGGKVTGELFF.

This clonotype was recorded at least ten times. The chain links TRBV3-1 to TRBJ1-2; TRBD1 matches 7 bases. The CDR3 spans 14 residues. The germline V gene encodes CDR1 LGHDT and CDR2 YNNKEL (reference sequence). V shed 3 bases, J shed 8 bases, and the junction held 9 bases outside the gene matches. The CDR3 reads CASSQATGPQGYTF. The DNA for the CDR3 is TGTGCCAGCAGCCAGGCGACAGGGCCCCAAGGCTACACCTTC.

The gene calls are TRBV10-3 and TRBJ1-1, with D possibly being TRBD1 (5 bases). The CDR3 has 13 residues. Germline CDR1 and CDR2: ENHRY and SYGVKD. Trimming took off 7 bases at V and 2 bases at J, with 11 bases between the two ends. CDR3 in amino acids: CAITQGRNTEAFF. CDR3 nucleotides: TGTGCCATCACCCAGGGCAGAAACACTGAAGCTTTCTTT.

This clonotype was seen many times. This chain connects TRBV5-1 to TRBJ2-7; no clear D. The CDR3 extends over 13 amino acids. Germline CDR1 and CDR2: SGHRS and YFSETQ. Trimming cost V 1 base and J 0 bases, with 5 bases left between them. CDR3 sequence (DNA): TGCGCCAGCAGCTTGCAGATCTCCTACGAGCAGTACTTC. As protein: CASSLQISYEQYF.

This clonotype was seen ten or more times. The chain links TRBV7-2 to TRBJ2-1; 12 nucleotides match TRBD2. V shed 2 bases and J 6 bases; nucleotides not matched to a gene: 5. The CDR3 extends over 16 amino acids. CDR1 is SGHTA, CDR2 FQGNSA, per germline. The CDR3 DNA reads as TGTGCCAGCAGCTTACTAGCGGGAGGGTATAGCAATGAGCAGTTCTTC. Its protein product is CASSLLAGGYSNEQFF.